This T cell receptor (beta chain) was sequenced for a study of T cells in Graves' hyperthyroidism and ophthalmopathy. About the study: Pretreatment peripheral blood was obtained at initial diagnosis.

As to this clonotype: Its antigen remains unidentified.

Study results and caveats: Ophthalmopathy and stable hyperthyroidism were told apart by a 13 V-J model. Before onset, by a median of around six months, the model predicted ophthalmopathy. In blood, most of the thyroid clonotypes expanded above 0.001 were also present.

The CDR3 extends over 17 amino acids. Germline lookup yields CDR1 MNHNS and CDR2 SASEGT. V lost 3 bases and J lost 1, with 15 bases in between. The TCR beta CDR3 regions underwent amplification using RNA transcripts as the source. Primed by the HTBI set, a first-round RT-PCR was run on the TCR CDR3. Using its own MiXCR run on the multiplex PCR reads, TCRdb lists one record per CDR3 protein. The repertoire consists of roughly 380,000 distinct CDR3 sequences, with around 18% occurring once and the leading ten covering roughly a sixth. The sequencing sample was made of blood. The chain joins TRBV6-1 to TRBJ2-2; no clear D gene. This clonotype originated in a woman aged 40 to 50 with Graves' ophthalmopathy. CDR3 nucleotide sequence: TGTGCCAGCAGTGACGGGTTTCAACTGAGGAACACCGGGGAGCTGTTTTTT. As protein: CASSDGFQLRNTGELFF.